This entry is about one T cell receptor (beta chain). The antigen remains undetermined. This entry is derived from a study of vaccination effects on CD4 cells after COVID-19. Overall study results and limits: In vaccinees who were healthy, merely 1 out of 255 vaccine-induced clones cross-reacted with common cold coronaviruses.

Prior to sequencing, the ViraFEST assay stimulated PBMC with viral peptide pools, which expanded the antigen-specific CD4+ T cells. Following 10 days of culture, CD4+ T cells were isolated. Every well got around 1.9 million PBMC, which were grown with 8.5 to 10 IU/ml IL-2 and about 10 ug/ml peptides. A half-volume exchange with IL-2 medium occurred on days 3 and 7. Clones were read by immunoSEQ multiplex PCR, and TCRdb kept only the in-frame ones, dropping some. The sample lists more than 25,000 clones, 55% to 75% occurring once. The source material was CD4+ T cells from PBMCs cultured with HCoV-229E spike peptides, sampled before COVID-19 vaccination. The clonotype comes from a human donor who received a COVID-19 vaccine.

In DNA, the CDR3 is TGTGCCAGCAGCCAAGCTACGGGAGGGCCGACAGATACGCAGTATTTT. Amino acids: CASSQATGGPTDTQYF. The rearrangement joins TRBV3-1 (or the pseudogene TRBV3-2) to TRBJ2-3; TRBD2 agrees at 8 bases. There are 16 residues in the CDR3. Trimming removed 1 base from V and 3 bases from J; junction bases left unmatched: 6. Germline V gene lookup returns CDR1 LGHDT and CDR2 YNNKEL (reference sequence).